The 12 T cell receptor beta chains in this list originate from one sample, sequenced in a study of shared clonotypes between healthy human individuals. Sequencing was performed with immunoSEQ multiplex PCR; in TCRdb, only in-frame clones are kept and a portion is missing. The sample lists approximately 1,000,000 clones, about 84% seen once, with roughly 0.56% in the top ten. Sequenced: memory CD4+ T cells from PBMCs. Subset indicated: CD45RA-negative fraction. Receptors originate from a man younger than 30 in good health. Some clones in this sample may be carry-over from other donors' samples.

Of note for this clone: Other DNA sequences of this sample code for an identical CDR3. The chain combines TRBV5-1 with TRBJ2-6; D unresolved. The V end was cut by 4 bases, the J end by 0 bases, with 11 bases between. Germline-derived CDR1 and CDR2 are SGHRS and YFSETQ. The CDR3 is 16 residues long. CDR3 nucleotide sequence: TGCGCCAGCAGCCTTGGGCCAGCCTCTGGGGCCAACGTCCTGACTTTC. The encoded protein is CASSLGPASGANVLTF.

A remark on this clone: The likely explanation is a read error, given a far larger clone one base away. The sample contains more than one DNA sequence encoding this CDR3. The V call is TRBV5-1, the J call TRBJ2-7, with 11 positions matching TRBD1. Germline loops: CDR1 SGHRS, CDR2 YFSETQ. J gave up 3 bases and V 2 bases, and 1 base lay outside the gene matches. There are 14 residues in the CDR3. DNA for the CDR3: TGCGCCAGCAGCTTAGGGACAGGGGGCTACGAGCAGTACTTC. It is translated as CASSLGTGGYEQYF. The full variable domain, its missing parts supplied by reference TRBV5-1 and TRBJ2-7, is KAGVTQTPRYLIKTRGQQVTLSCSPISGHRSVSWYQQTPGQGLQFLFEYFSETQRNKGNFPGRFSGRQFSNSRSEMNVSTLELGDSALYLCASSLGTGGYEQYFGPGTRLTVT.

The chain couples TRBV11-2 to TRBJ2-7; D gene ambiguous. V was clipped by 0 bases and J by 1 base, with 10 bases between them. This CDR3 spans 15 amino acids. Germline V gives CDR1 SGHAT, CDR2 FQNNGV. The CDR3 DNA is TGTGCCAGCAGCTTAGATAAGTTGGGATCCTACGAGCAGTACTTC. As protein: CASSLDKLGSYEQYF.

This clone turned up a few times. The chain employs TRBV28 and TRBJ2-2, with D hard to call. The CDR3 has 14 residues. Germline V gene lookup returns CDR1 MDHEN and CDR2 SYDVKM. V was pared by 1 base and J by 6 bases, with 9 bases between. CDR3 DNA: TGTGCCAGCAGTTTATTAACGGCACCCGGGGAGCTGTTTTTT. Its protein product is CASSLLTAPGELFF.

This clone was counted many times. The J gene is TRBJ1-1, the V gene TRBV9; no firm D call. V was trimmed by 4 bases and J by 0 bases, leaving 16 bases between them. The CDR3 is 16 amino acids. Germline V gives CDR1 SGDLS, CDR2 YYNGEE. DNA of the CDR3: TGTGCCAGCAGCCCCCGCGGAGGGAGTATGAACACTGAAGCTTTCTTT. Translated, it gives CASSPRGGSMNTEAFF.

V and J are TRBV28 and TRBJ2-3, with D maybe TRBD1 (5 bases). Trimming stripped 5 bases from V and 1 base from J, with 13 bases between. This CDR3 has 15 amino acids. CDR1 MDHEN and CDR2 SYDVKM come from the germline V gene. The CDR3 is CASSPTATGTDTQYF. The CDR3, as DNA: TGTGCCAGCAGTCCGACAGCTACGGGCACAGATACGCAGTATTTT.

V and J are TRBV6-1 and TRBJ2-3; 11 nucleotides agree with TRBD2. Germline V gene sequence: CDR1 MNHNS, CDR2 SASEGT. The CDR3 length is 15 residues. The junction had 7 bases not matched to a gene; V was cut back by 10 bases and J by 1 base. The CDR3 nucleotides read TGTGCCAACTCGGGTAGCGGGAGGGGCACAGATACGCAGTATTTT. Amino acids: CANSGSGRGTDTQYF.

The CDR3 reads CASSPYSVSGSSYEQYF. The DNA for the CDR3 is TGTGCCAGCAGCCCTTATTCCGTTAGCGGGAGCTCCTACGAGCAGTACTTC. The chain joins TRBV9 to TRBJ2-7; TRBD2 matches at 9 bases. The CDR3 has 17 residues. Germline CDR1 reads SGDLS; CDR2 reads YYNGEE. V shed 4 bases and J 0 bases; nucleotides not matched to a gene: 11.

About this clone: Distinct nucleotide sequences in the sample also encode this CDR3. The chain carries TRBV15 and TRBJ2-7; the match to TRBD2 covers 11 bases. This CDR3 is 16 amino acids long. The J segment lost 2 bases and the V segment lost 1 base, leaving 4 bases of the junction unmatched. Germline values: CDR1 LNHNV, CDR2 YYDKDF (reference sequence). CDR3 amino acids: CATSRGGTSGTYEQYF. DNA for the CDR3: TGTGCCACCAGCAGAGGAGGGACTAGCGGTACCTACGAGCAGTACTTC.

This sequence joins TRBV7-2 and TRBJ2-7; tentatively, D is TRBD1 or TRBD2 (5 bases each). The CDR3 has 14 residues. Trimming left V 5 bases short and J 8 bases short, with 19 bases between. Germline lookup yields CDR1 SGHTA and CDR2 FQGNSA. The CDR3, as DNA: TGTGCCAGCAGCCGATCGGGACCACGCTCTCAGCAGTACTTC. Translated: CASSRSGPRSQQYF. Full variable domain (outside the CDR3, taken from reference TRBV7-2 and TRBJ2-7): GAGVSQSPSNKVTEKGKDVELRCDPISGHTALYWYRQSLGQGLEFLIYFQGNSAPDKSGLPSDRFSAERTGGSVSTLTIQRTQQEDSAVYLCASSRSGPRSQQYFGPGTRLTVT.

The sample holds a few counts of this clone. J is TRBJ1-1 and V is TRBV10-3; possibly TRBD1 for D (5 bases). Germline CDR1 reads ENHRY; CDR2 reads SYGVKD. The CDR3 sequence is 15 residues long. V dropped 0 bases and J dropped 3 bases, with 11 bases sitting between them. CDR3 loop: CAISESAGPYTEAFF. The CDR3 bases are TGTGCCATCAGTGAGTCGGCAGGGCCTTACACTGAAGCTTTCTTT.

V and J are TRBV19 and TRBJ2-7, with 9 bases that match TRBD1. The germline V gene encodes CDR1 LNHDA and CDR2 SQIVND (reference sequence). This CDR3 contains 16 residues. V gave up 5 bases and J gave up 2 bases; unmatched junction bases: 10. CDR3 DNA: TGTGCCAGTAGTCTAGCCCTGGGACAGGGTGCCTACGAGCAGTACTTC. Translation gives CASSLALGQGAYEQYF.